Below, 27 T cell receptor beta chains from the same sample are listed, as sequenced in a study of Graves' ophthalmopathy and Graves' hyperthyroidism listed by TCRdb under 2018. Sequencing was performed on an Illumina HiSeq 2000. For repertoire sequencing, the TCR beta CDR3 regions were amplified from RNA transcripts. A first-round RT-PCR used HTBI primers with the Qiagen OneStep RT-PCR kit, followed by a second-round multiplex PCR, size selection and purification. TCRdb ran its own pipeline on the public reads, namely fastp trimming at Q25 and MiXCR clone calling, and kept in-frame beta chains. Every CDR3 protein is listed once, alongside the most common genes and DNA of its rows. This sample gives over 500,000 distinct CDR3 sequences in total; 22% of them show up just once. Together, the top ten hold roughly 6.9% of the sample. Sequenced sample: peripheral blood. Source of these receptors: a young woman with stable Graves' hyperthyroidism. Some clones in this sample may be carry-over from other donors' samples. Donor details come from another sample of the same person, matched by shared clones.

The sample holds many counts of this clonotype. This chain connects TRBV12-3 or TRBV12-4 to TRBJ1-1; unclear D gene. There are 14 residues in the CDR3. The germline V and J ends were trimmed by 6 bases and 2 bases, with 13 bases remaining between them. Here the CDR3 reads CASRGISANTEAFF. The CDR3 region has the DNA TGTGCCAGCAGGGGGATATCAGCCAACACTGAAGCTTTCTTT.

The rearrangement joins TRBV30 to TRBJ1-5, with 7 bases matching TRBD1. The CDR3 covers 13 residues. The V and J ends lost 8 bases and 3 bases, in that order; junction bases with no gene match: 7. Germline assignment: CDR1 GTSNPN and CDR2 SVGIG (reference sequence). The CDR3 reads CAGSQGVNQPQHF. DNA for the CDR3: TGTGCCGGATCCCAGGGGGTCAATCAGCCCCAGCATTTT.

Many counts were recorded for this clonotype. The chain recombines TRBV29-1 with TRBJ2-2; D is possibly TRBD2 (6 bases). The CDR3 covers 12 residues. Trimming stripped 6 bases from V and 4 bases from J, with 9 bases between. Germline-derived CDR1 and CDR2 are SQVTM and ANQGSEA. This CDR3 reads CSVVGGTGELFF. Written as DNA, the CDR3 is TGCAGCGTCGTGGGGGGCACCGGGGAGCTGTTTTTT.

There are a few counts of this clonotype. This may be a read error: a much more frequent sequence differs by one nucleotide. The rearrangement uses TRBV2 and TRBJ1-1; D remains ambiguous. V dropped 11 bases and J dropped 11 bases, with 21 bases sitting between them. Germline V gene sequence: CDR1 SNHLY, CDR2 FYNNEI. The CDR3 is 12 amino acids. The CDR3 spells CACLRYMIAAFF. As DNA, the CDR3 is TGTGCCTGCCTGCGTTACATGATAGCTGCTTTCTTT.

This clonotype has a count of ten or more. The chain carries TRBV28 and TRBJ2-7, with D possibly TRBD1 on 5 matching bases. This CDR3 has 15 amino acids. Germline CDR1 and CDR2: MDHEN and SYDVKM. V lost 6 bases and J 2 bases, leaving 17 bases between the germline ends. This chain's CDR3 is CASSHHVTATYEQYF. DNA for the CDR3: TGTGCCAGCAGCCACCACGTGACAGCCACCTACGAGCAGTACTTC.

Many counts were recorded for this clonotype. This chain joins TRBV7-2 and TRBJ1-5, with 7 bases that match TRBD1. Germline values: CDR1 SGHTA, CDR2 FQGNSA. J was trimmed by 7 bases and V by 0 bases; bases with no gene match: 0. The CDR3 totals 13 residues. CDR3 DNA sequence: TGTGCCAGCAGCTTAGCACAGGGGCAGCCCCAGCATTTT. Protein product: CASSLAQGQPQHF. Full variable domain (outside the CDR3, taken from reference TRBV7-2 and TRBJ1-5): GAGVSQSPSNKVTEKGKDVELRCDPISGHTALYWYRQSLGQGLEFLIYFQGNSAPDKSGLPSDRFSAERTGGSVSTLTIQRTQQEDSAVYLCASSLAQGQPQHFGDGTRLSIL.

This clonotype was observed many times. The chain carries TRBV11-2 and TRBJ2-7, with 7 bases aligning to TRBD2. V shed 5 bases, J shed 2 bases, and the junction held 12 bases outside the gene matches. The germline gives CDR1 SGHAT, CDR2 FQNNGV. The CDR3 is 16 amino acids. CDR3 DNA sequence: TGTGCCAGCAGCCCCCCGGGGCTAGCGGAAACCTACGAGCAGTACTTC. Translated, it gives CASSPPGLAETYEQYF.

This clonotype appeared many times. The gene calls are TRBV7-6 and TRBJ2-2; 10 nucleotides line up with TRBD2. The V gene's germline CDR1 is SGHVS and CDR2 FNYEAQ. With 3 bases clipped from V and 1 base from J, the junction kept 2 bases outside the gene matches. The CDR3 contains 16 residues. CDR3 nucleotide sequence: TGTGCCAGCAGCTTCCTAGCGGGGGTGAACACCGGGGAGCTGTTTTTT. It codes for CASSFLAGVNTGELFF. The complete variable domain, with remaining parts taken from reference TRBV7-6 and TRBJ2-2, reads GAGVSQSPRYKVTKRGQDVALRCDPISGHVSLYWYRQALGQGPEFLTYFNYEAQQDKSGLPNDRFSAERPEGSISTLTIQRTEQRDSAMYRCASSFLAGVNTGELFFGEGSRLTVL.

This clonotype showed up many times. V gene TRBV12-3 or TRBV12-4 combines with J gene TRBJ2-7; D uncertain. The CDR3 extends over 14 amino acids. Trimming left V 5 bases short and J 2 bases short, with 13 bases between. CDR3 amino acids: CASSPSSRPYEQYF. CDR3 DNA: TGTGCCAGCAGTCCTTCTTCCCGGCCCTACGAGCAGTACTTC.

In this sample, this clonotype turned up many times. The chain's CDR3 is CSVVAGTGEGNTIYF. DNA of the CDR3: TGCAGCGTTGTTGCCGGGACAGGGGAAGGAAACACCATATATTTT. The chain employs TRBV29-1 and TRBJ1-3; 10 bases line up with TRBD1. With 4 bases clipped from V and 4 bases from J, the junction kept 7 bases outside the gene matches. The germline CDR1 and CDR2 sequences are SQVTM and ANQGSEA. The CDR3 spans 15 residues.

The chain couples TRBV4-2 to TRBJ2-7; D is possibly TRBD1 (6 bases). CDR1 is LGHNA and CDR2 is YNFKEQ in the germline V gene. This CDR3 contains 14 residues. Deletions cut 2 bases from V and 1 base from J, with 9 bases between. The CDR3 loop reads CASSQLGASYEQYF. The CDR3 region has the DNA TGTGCCAGCAGCCAACTGGGGGCATCCTACGAGCAGTACTTC.

This clonotype came up a few times. CDR3 in amino acids: CASSLWTAEAFF. In nucleotides, the CDR3 is TGTGCCAGCAGTTTATGGACTGCTGAAGCTTTCTTT. The chain combines TRBV28 with TRBJ1-1, with unresolved D. Germline CDR1 reads MDHEN; CDR2 reads SYDVKM. V shed 0 bases and J shed 6 bases, with 5 bases lying between them. The CDR3 runs to 12 residues.

The V call is TRBV4-1, the J call TRBJ2-7; TRBD1 matches 7 bases. The CDR3 extends over 14 amino acids. Trimming removed 6 bases from V and 3 bases from J; junction bases left unmatched: 8. CDR1 is MGHRA, CDR2 YSYEKL, per germline. CDR3 nucleotides: TGCGCCAGCAGTCGCGACAGGGAATTCTACGAGCAGTACTTC. Amino acid sequence: CASSRDREFYEQYF.

This clonotype was recorded many times. J is TRBJ1-6 and V is TRBV20-1; no firm D call. The V gene lost 8 bases and the J gene lost 3 bases, with 17 bases spanning the gap. This CDR3 spans 15 amino acids. Germline-derived CDR1 and CDR2 are DFQATT and SNEGSKA (reference sequence). CDR3 coding DNA: TGCAGTACCCCACGAGGGAATAACTATAATTCACCCCTCCACTTT. This encodes CSTPRGNNYNSPLHF.

There are many counts of this clonotype. V and J are TRBV2 and TRBJ1-2; possible D gene TRBD1, 6 bases. The CDR3 is made up of 12 amino acids. Trimming pared 5 bases from V and 3 bases from J, leaving 7 bases between. In germline, CDR1 is SNHLY, CDR2 FYNNEI. CDR3 amino acids: CASSNRDYGYTF. The CDR3 DNA follows: TGTGCCAGCAGTAACAGGGACTATGGCTACACCTTC.

The sample holds a few counts of this clonotype. The rearrangement links TRBV14 to TRBJ2-2, with 10 bases fitting TRBD1. Germline CDR1 is SGHDN and CDR2 is FVKESK. This CDR3 has 15 amino acids. V was clipped by 7 bases and J by 6 bases; unmatched bases: 8. Here the CDR3 DNA reads TGTGCCAGCACCAACCTCGGGACAGGGGCCGGGGAGCTGTTTTTT. Translated, it gives CASTNLGTGAGELFF.

The sample holds a few counts of this clonotype. This chain joins TRBV27 and TRBJ1-1; 7 nucleotides match TRBD1. V shed 5 bases, J shed 3 bases, and the junction held 18 bases outside the gene matches. The V gene's germline CDR1 is MNHEY and CDR2 SMNVEV (reference sequence). The length of the CDR3 is 18 residues. In DNA, the CDR3 is TGTGCCAGCAGTGCCTACCCCTTACGACAGGGTAGAGACACTGAAGCTTTCTTT. This codes for CASSAYPLRQGRDTEAFF.

This clonotype was seen a few times. V is TRBV28 and J is TRBJ1-6; D not certain. V was pared by 5 bases and J by 2 bases, with 16 bases between. Germline assignment: CDR1 MDHEN and CDR2 SYDVKM. The CDR3 extends over 17 amino acids. In DNA, the CDR3 is TGTGCCAGCAGTCCCGCTAGGGCAGTCGCCTATAATTCACCCCTCCACTTT. This sequence encodes CASSPARAVAYNSPLHF.

This clonotype was seen ten or more times. V and J are TRBV6-1 and TRBJ1-2, with 7 bases matching TRBD1. Looked up from germline, CDR1 is MNHNS and CDR2 is SASEGT. This CDR3 contains 12 residues. The V segment lost 6 bases and the J segment 7 bases; nucleotides outside the gene matches: 5. The CDR3 loop is CASRRGTAGYTF. Here the CDR3 DNA reads TGTGCCAGCAGACGCGGGACAGCTGGCTACACCTTC.

This clonotype turned up a few times. The chain joins TRBV7-9 to TRBJ2-5; D is undetermined. V shed 4 bases and J shed 1 base, with 10 bases lying between them. The CDR3 totals 14 residues. CDR1 is SEHNR, CDR2 FQNEAQ, per germline (reference sequence). The CDR3 DNA is TGTGCCAGCAGCTCCGCGGCAATCCAAGAGACCCAGTACTTC. Its translation is CASSSAAIQETQYF. The full variable domain, rest sourced from reference TRBV7-9 and TRBJ2-5, is DTGVSQNPRHKITKRGQNVTFRCDPISEHNRLYWYRQTLGQGPEFLTYFQNEAQLEKSRLLSDRFSAERPKGSFSTLEIQRTEQGDSAMYLCASSSAAIQETQYFGPGTRLLVL.

This clonotype was counted only a few times. The V gene is TRBV3-1, the J gene TRBJ2-7; 7 nucleotides match TRBD2. Germline V gives CDR1 LGHDT, CDR2 YNNKEL (reference sequence). V shed 4 bases and J 6 bases; nucleotides not matched to a gene: 6. There are 13 residues in the CDR3. CDR3 region: CASSPQRGGEQYF. CDR3 coding DNA: TGTGCCAGCAGCCCACAGCGGGGTGGCGAGCAGTACTTC.

About this clonotype itself: The junction and the germline gene differ at one end; a read error may be behind it. V and J are TRBV6-1 and TRBJ1-1, with D uncertain. The CDR3 has 13 amino acids. Germline V gene sequence: CDR1 MNHNS, CDR2 SASEGT. The CDR3 loop reads CASSEGENTEAVF. The CDR3 DNA is TGTGCCAGCAGTGAAGGAGAAAACACTGAAGCTGTCTTT.

In its sample, this clonotype was seen a few times. The rearrangement joins TRBV6-2 or TRBV6-3 to TRBJ2-5, with D unresolved. The germline V and J ends were trimmed by 0 bases and 5 bases, with 4 bases remaining between them. The germline CDR1 and CDR2 sequences are MNHEY and SVGEGT. This CDR3 region has 12 residues. CDR3 coding DNA: TGTGCCAGCAGTTACTCTATTGAGACCCAGTACTTC. Translating gives CASSYSIETQYF.

This clonotype was observed many times. The chain joins TRBV12-3 or TRBV12-4 to TRBJ2-7; 9 nucleotides line up with TRBD1. This CDR3 has 14 residues. V gave up 5 bases and J gave up 5 bases; unmatched junction bases: 7. The CDR3, as DNA: TGTGCCAGCAGTCCGGCGGGGACAGGGAACGAGCAGTACTTC. Protein product: CASSPAGTGNEQYF.

This sequence joins TRBV7-2 and TRBJ2-4; 7 bases align to TRBD1. There are 15 residues in the CDR3. CDR1 is SGHTA and CDR2 is FQGNSA in the germline V gene. Losses at the gene ends were 5 bases for V and 7 bases for J; bases not matched to a gene: 11. CDR3 sequence reads: CASSVPRGLGNIQYF. The CDR3 region has the DNA TGTGCCAGCAGCGTACCAAGGGGGCTCGGTAACATTCAGTACTTC.

This clonotype occurred many times. V and J are TRBV6-1 and TRBJ1-1; maybe TRBD1 (6 bases). CDR1 MNHNS and CDR2 SASEGT come from the germline V gene. The V end was cut by 6 bases, the J end by 1 base, with 21 bases between. The length of the CDR3 is 17 residues. The CDR3 loop is CASRHGGADHGNTEAFF. Written as DNA, the CDR3 is TGTGCCAGCAGACACGGGGGGGCGGATCACGGGAACACTGAAGCTTTCTTT.

This clonotype was counted ten times or more. This chain links TRBV12-3 or TRBV12-4 with TRBJ1-6, with D tentatively TRBD1 (5 bases). The CDR3 contains 15 residues. V shed 5 bases and J shed 3 bases, with 11 bases lying between them. In nucleotides, the CDR3 is TGTGCCAGCAGTCCCCGGGGGGACTATAATTCACCCCTCCACTTT. Translating it yields CASSPRGDYNSPLHF.